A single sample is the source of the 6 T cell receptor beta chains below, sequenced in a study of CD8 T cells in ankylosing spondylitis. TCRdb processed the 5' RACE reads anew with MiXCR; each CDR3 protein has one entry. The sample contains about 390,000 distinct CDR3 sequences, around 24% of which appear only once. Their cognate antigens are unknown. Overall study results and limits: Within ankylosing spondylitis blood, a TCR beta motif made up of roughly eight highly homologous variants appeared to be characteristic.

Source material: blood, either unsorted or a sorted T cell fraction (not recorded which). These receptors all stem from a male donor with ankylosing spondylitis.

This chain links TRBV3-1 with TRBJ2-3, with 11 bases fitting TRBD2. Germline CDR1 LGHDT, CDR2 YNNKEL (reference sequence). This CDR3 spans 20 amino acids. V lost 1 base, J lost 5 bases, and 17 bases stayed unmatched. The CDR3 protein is CASSQGMIAGGPSLLDTQYF. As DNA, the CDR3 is TGTGCCAGCAGCCAAGGAATGATAGCGGGAGGGCCAAGTCTTTTAGATACGCAGTATTTT.

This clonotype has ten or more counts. For the CDR3, the DNA is TGTGCCACCAGTCGCTCAGGGAGCGTCACCGGGGAGCTGTTTTTT. Translation: CATSRSGSVTGELFF. This chain joins TRBV24-1 and TRBJ2-2; the D call may be TRBD1 or TRBD2 (5 bases each). This CDR3 has 15 residues. Germline assignment: CDR1 KGHDR and CDR2 SFDVKD. Trimming pared 6 bases from V and 4 bases from J, leaving 14 bases between.

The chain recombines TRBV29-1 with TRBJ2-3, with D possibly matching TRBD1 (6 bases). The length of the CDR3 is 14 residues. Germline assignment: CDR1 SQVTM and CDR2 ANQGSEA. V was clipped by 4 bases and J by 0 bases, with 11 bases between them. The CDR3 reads CSVAGTFSTDTQYF. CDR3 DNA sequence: TGCAGCGTTGCGGGGACATTCAGCACAGATACGCAGTATTTT.

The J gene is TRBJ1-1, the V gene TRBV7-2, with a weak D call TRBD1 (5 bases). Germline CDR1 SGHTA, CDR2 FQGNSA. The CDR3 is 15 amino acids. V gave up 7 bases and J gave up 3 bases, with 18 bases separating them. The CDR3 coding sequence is TGTGCCAGCACCTGGCAGGGATTTAAGGACACTGAAGCTTTCTTT. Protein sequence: CASTWQGFKDTEAFF.

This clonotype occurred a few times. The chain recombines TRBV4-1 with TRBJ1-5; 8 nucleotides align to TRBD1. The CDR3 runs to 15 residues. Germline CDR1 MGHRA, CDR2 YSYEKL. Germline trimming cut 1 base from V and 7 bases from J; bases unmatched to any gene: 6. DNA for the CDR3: TGCGCCAGCAGCCAAGCCTTACAGGGGGGGCAGCCCCAGCATTTT. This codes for CASSQALQGGQPQHF.

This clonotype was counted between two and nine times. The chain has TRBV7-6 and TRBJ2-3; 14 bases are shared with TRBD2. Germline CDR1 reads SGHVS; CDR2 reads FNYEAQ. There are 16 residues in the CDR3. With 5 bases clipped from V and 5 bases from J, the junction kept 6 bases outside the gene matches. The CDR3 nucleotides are TGTGCCAGCAGCGGGAGACTAGCGGGAGGGGTAGATACGCAGTATTTT. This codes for CASSGRLAGGVDTQYF.